The clone carrying this TCR beta chain was recorded once. Study processing details: Amplification of reference gene primers provided the estimated nucleated cell counts. Sequenced by immunoSEQ multiplex PCR; TCRdb stores in-frame clones only, minus some. That table gives V, J and clone size, and the DNA gave D and trimming. The data contain almost 250,000 clones, around 86% of them singletons. This sample is part of a study of blood T cell repertoires in COVID-19. The CDR3 is 17 residues long. Germline-derived CDR1 and CDR2 are LNHDA and SQIVND (reference sequence). V dropped 5 bases and J dropped 8; count of bases not matched to a gene: 18.

The rearrangement uses TRBV19 and TRBJ2-1; 7 bases map to TRBD2. Sequencing was done on a sample of PBMCs or T cells enriched from blood (not recorded which). This clonotype was obtained from a woman in her 50s who had recovered from COVID-19. CDR3 nucleotide sequence: TGTGCCAGTAGTCTCCGAAGCGGGGCGTCCTACAGCGATGAGCAGTTCTTC. It encodes CASSLRSGASYSDEQFF. The complete variable domain, with remaining parts taken from reference TRBV19 and TRBJ2-1, reads DGGITQSPKYLFRKEGQNVTLSCEQNLNHDAMYWYRQDPGQGLRLIYYSQIVNDFQKGDIAEGYSVSREKKESFPLTVTSAQKNPTAFYLCASSLRSGASYSDEQFFGPGTRLTVL.